The T cell receptor (beta chain) described here comes from a study of T cells after yellow fever vaccination. The germline CDR1 and CDR2 sequences are LGHNA and YSLEER. With 1 base removed from V and 1 base from J, the gap between germline ends came to 13 bases. There are 17 residues in the CDR3. By 5'RACE template switching, TCR cDNA was produced, with a universal primer site and UMIs added in the process. TCRdb re-analysed the 5' RACE reads in MiXCR, keeping a single row per CDR3 protein. The profile shows a few hundred thousand distinct CDR3 sequences, about 7% of them singletons. Study-level results: Researchers cautioned that FACS-sorted repertoires could harbor abundant clonotypes contaminating from the bulk population. Boosting was followed by the reappearance of most primary-vaccination clones (around 95% CD4, 85% to 90% CD8).

This clonotype occurred many times. Its target is not known. The chain recombines TRBV4-3 with TRBJ2-2; unclear D gene. The sequence derives from a man aged 30 to 39 who received the YFV17D yellow fever vaccine. Sequenced here: CD4+ T cells sorted from PBMCs, sampled on the day of the yellow fever booster vaccination. The CDR3 DNA sequence: TGCGCCAGCAGCCAAGTTCCTCGCCCGTTGAACACCGGGGAGCTGTTTTTT. This codes for CASSQVPRPLNTGELFF.